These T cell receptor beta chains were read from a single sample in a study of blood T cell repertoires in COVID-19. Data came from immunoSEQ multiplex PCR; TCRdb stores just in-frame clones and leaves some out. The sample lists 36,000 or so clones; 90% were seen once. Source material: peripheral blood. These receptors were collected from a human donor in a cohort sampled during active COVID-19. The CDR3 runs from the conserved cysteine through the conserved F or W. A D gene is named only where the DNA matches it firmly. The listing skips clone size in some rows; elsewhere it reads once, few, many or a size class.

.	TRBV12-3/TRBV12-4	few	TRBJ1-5	TGTGCCAGCAGTTTGGCAAGCAATCAGCCCCAGCATTTT	CASSLASNQPQHF
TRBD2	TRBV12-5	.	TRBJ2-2	TGTGCTAGTGCCCGCGGGACTAGCTCCACGAACACCGGGGAGCTGTTTTTT	CASARGTSSTNTGELFF
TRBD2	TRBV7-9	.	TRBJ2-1	TGTGCCAGCAGCCCCCTCGGCGGGAGAAGCCACAATGAGCAGTTCTTC	CASSPLGGRSHNEQFF
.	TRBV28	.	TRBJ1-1	TGTGCCAGCAGTTTAGGAGGGATGAACACTGAAGCTTTCTTT	CASSLGGMNTEAFF
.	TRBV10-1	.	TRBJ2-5	TGCGCCAGCAGTGCGAACATCCAAGAGACCCAGTACTTC	CASSANIQETQYF
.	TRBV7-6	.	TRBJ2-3	TGTGCCAGCAGCTTGAGCGGGTACACAGATACGCAGTATTTT	CASSLSGYTDTQYF
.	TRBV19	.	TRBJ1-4	TGTGCCAGTGGGGGCCCTCGGAATGAAAAACTGTTTTTT	CASGGPRNEKLFF
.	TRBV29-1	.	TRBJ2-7	TGCAGCGTCCTCAGAGCGGGCCACTACGAGCAGTACTTC	CSVLRAGHYEQYF
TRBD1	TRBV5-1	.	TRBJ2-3	TGCGCCAGCAGCTCTGCTACAGGGGTGGTAGATACGCAGTATTTT	CASSSATGVVDTQYF
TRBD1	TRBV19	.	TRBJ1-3	TGTGCCAGTAGTATAGTTGGGGACAGCATCGCCATATATTTT	CASSIVGDSIAIYF
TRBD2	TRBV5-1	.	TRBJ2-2	TGCGCCAGCCAAGGGGTCGCGGGAGGGAACACCGGGGAGCTGTTTTTT	CASQGVAGGNTGELFF
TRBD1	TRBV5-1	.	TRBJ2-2	TGCGCCAGCAGACGGGAAGGGGGCAGGAGCACCGGGGAGCTGTTTTTT	CASRREGGRSTGELFF
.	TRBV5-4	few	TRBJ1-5	TGTGCCAGCAGCGTTCGGGGCAATCAGCCCCAGCATTTT	CASSVRGNQPQHF
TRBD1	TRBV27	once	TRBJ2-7	TGTGCCAGCAGTTTAGCGGACAGGGAAAACGAGCAGTACTTC	CASSLADRENEQYF
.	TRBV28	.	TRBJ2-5	TGTGCCAGCAGAGACTCAGGGGGGCAAGAGACCCAGTACTTC	CASRDSGGQETQYF
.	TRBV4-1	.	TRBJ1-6	TGCGCCAGCAGCCAAGATCGAGCAGGGTATAATTCACCCCTCCACTTT	CASSQDRAGYNSPLHF
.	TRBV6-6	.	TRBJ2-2	TGTGCCAGCAGAGCCACCGGGGAGCTGTTTTTT	CASRATGELFF
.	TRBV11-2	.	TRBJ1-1	TGTGCCAGCAGCTTACGCCCCAGGGGAGAGACTGAAGCTTTCTTT	CASSLRPRGETEAFF
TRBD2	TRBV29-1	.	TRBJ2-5	TGCAGCGTGGAAAAGGGAGGGGAGACCCAGTACTTC	CSVEKGGETQYF
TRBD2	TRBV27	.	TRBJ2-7	TGTGCCAGCAGTATCGGACTAGCGGGAGGGCCGGCTTACGAGCAGTACTTC	CASSIGLAGGPAYEQYF
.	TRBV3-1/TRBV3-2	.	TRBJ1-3	TGTGCCAGCAGCCATAGGGGCACGGGAAACACCATATATTTT	CASSHRGTGNTIYF
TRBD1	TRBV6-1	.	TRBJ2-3	TGTGCCAGCAGTGAAGGGGGGACAGGCCGCACAGATACGCAGTATTTT	CASSEGGTGRTDTQYF
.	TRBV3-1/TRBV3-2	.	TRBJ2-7	TGTGCCAGCAGCCAAGTTTACAGAACCTACGAGCAGTACTTC	CASSQVYRTYEQYF
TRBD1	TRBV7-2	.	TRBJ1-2	TGTGCCAGCAGCCTAGGACAGGGTCGTCTAGGGGGCTACACCTTC	CASSLGQGRLGGYTF
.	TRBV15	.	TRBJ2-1	TGTGCCACTTGCCCCAGGGCAGGCTCCTACAATGAGCAGTTCTTC	CATCPRAGSYNEQFF
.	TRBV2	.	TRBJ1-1	TGTGCCAGCAGTAAGCCGACAGGGAACACTGAAGCTTTCTTT	CASSKPTGNTEAFF
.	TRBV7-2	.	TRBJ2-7	TGTGCCAGCAGCTTGAGGGGGAGCGAGCAGTACTTC	CASSLRGSEQYF
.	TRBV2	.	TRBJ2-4	TGTGCCAGCAGTTTCCACATGCTCCTAAACATTCAGTACTTC	CASSFHMLLNIQYF
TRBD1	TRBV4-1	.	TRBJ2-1	TGCGCCAGCAGCGTAGACAGGGGAAATGAGCAGTTCTTC	CASSVDRGNEQFF
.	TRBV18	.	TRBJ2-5	TGTGCCAGCTCACCCTTAAAAGAGACCCAGTACTTC	CASSPLKETQYF